A single sample is the source of the 16 T cell receptor beta chains below, sequenced in a study of T cell responses to AZD1222 COVID-19 vaccine. Sequencing used immunoSEQ multiplex PCR; TCRdb keeps in-frame clones, though not all of them. The repertoire holds some 170,000 clones, with around 92% as singletons. The material was peripheral blood, obtained 28 days after the second AZD1222 dose. These receptors originate from an adult who received the AZD1222 COVID-19 vaccine.

The chain carries TRBV4-1 and TRBJ1-1; 12 bases line up with TRBD1. The V and J ends lost 1 base and 3 bases, in that order; junction bases with no gene match: 9. From germline, CDR1 is MGHRA and CDR2 YSYEKL. This CDR3 contains 18 residues. CDR3 DNA sequence: TGCGCCAGCAGCCAAGCCCCGGGACAGGGGGCGAGGGACACTGAAGCTTTCTTT. Translated, it gives CASSQAPGQGARDTEAFF.

This chain connects TRBV9 to TRBJ1-2; D remains unclear. Germline V gene lookup returns CDR1 SGDLS and CDR2 YYNGEE. CDR3 length: 15 amino acids. V was cut by 0 bases and J by 4 bases, with 13 bases left in between. In DNA, the CDR3 is TGTGCCAGCAGCGTAGCTCGTCCGGGTGGCTATGGCTACACCTTC. It encodes CASSVARPGGYGYTF.

This chain links TRBV7-8 with TRBJ2-3; TRBD2 agrees at 15 bases. The length of the CDR3 is 16 residues. Trimming removed 1 base from V and 11 bases from J; junction bases left unmatched: 7. Germline lookup yields CDR1 SGHVS and CDR2 FQNEAQ. CDR3 in DNA: TGTGCCAGCAGCTTAGTTGGACTAGCGGGGGGGCGATTGCAGTATTTT. It yields the protein CASSLVGLAGGRLQYF.

The chain couples TRBV5-1 to TRBJ1-2; D is unclear. From germline, CDR1 is SGHRS and CDR2 YFSETQ. Trimming stripped 1 base from V and 2 bases from J, with 6 bases between. The CDR3 is 13 residues long. The CDR3 DNA reads TGCGCCAGCAGCTTGTCAGAGAACTATGGCTACACCTTC. Its protein product is CASSLSENYGYTF. Full variable domain (remainder filled in from reference TRBV5-1 and TRBJ1-2): KAGVTQTPRYLIKTRGQQVTLSCSPISGHRSVSWYQQTPGQGLQFLFEYFSETQRNKGNFPGRFSGRQFSNSRSEMNVSTLELGDSALYLCASSLSENYGYTFGSGTRLTVV.

This chain joins TRBV5-1 and TRBJ1-1; D remains ambiguous. The germline V gene has CDR1 SGHRS and CDR2 YFSETQ. The CDR3 covers 14 residues. V gave up 4 bases and J gave up 0 bases, with 10 bases separating them. The CDR3 DNA reads TGCGCCAGCAGCCGGCGGACGGTGAACACTGAAGCTTTCTTT. As protein: CASSRRTVNTEAFF.

V usage is TRBV5-1 and J usage is TRBJ2-3; D may be TRBD2 (6 bases). The V and J ends lost 5 bases and 2 bases respectively, with 15 bases between them. Germline V gene data show CDR1 as SGHRS and CDR2 as YFSETQ. The CDR3 is 15 amino acids. The CDR3 protein is CASRRDLSVTDTQYF. The CDR3 DNA sequence: TGCGCCAGCAGACGGGACTTATCCGTCACAGATACGCAGTATTTT.

The chain uses TRBV20-1 and TRBJ2-5; D possibly corresponds to TRBD2 (5 bases). Per the germline V gene, CDR1 is DFQATT and CDR2 is SNEGSKA (reference sequence). The V end lost 3 bases, the J end lost 5 bases, and 19 bases lay between the germline ends. This CDR3 region has 15 residues. CDR3 in DNA: TGCAGTGCTAGTCCCGGCCAGAGGGCGATGGAGACCCAGTACTTC. Its protein product is CSASPGQRAMETQYF.

The chain's CDR3 is CASSYSGVGDGYTF. CDR3 nucleotide sequence: TGTGCCAGCAGTTACTCGGGGGTAGGAGATGGCTACACCTTC. V is TRBV6-2 or TRBV6-3 and J is TRBJ1-2, with D maybe TRBD1 (5 bases). The length of the CDR3 is 14 residues. Germline V gives CDR1 MNHEY, CDR2 SVGEGT. Trimming removed 0 bases from V and 6 bases from J, with 11 bases in between.

The chain links TRBV18 to TRBJ2-5; TRBD2 matches 9 bases. Germline lookup yields CDR1 KGHSH and CDR2 LQKENI. The CDR3 totals 17 residues. With 0 bases clipped from V and 5 bases from J, the junction kept 10 bases outside the gene matches. CDR3 coding DNA: TGTGCCAGCTCACCACCGGGGACAGCGGGGGGAAGTGAGACCCAGTACTTC. Its translation is CASSPPGTAGGSETQYF.

The J gene is TRBJ2-3, the V gene TRBV6-6; a possible D gene is TRBD2 (6 bases). The CDR3 is made up of 16 amino acids. Germline V gene data show CDR1 as MNHNY and CDR2 as SVGAGI (reference sequence). Trimming took 5 bases from V and 6 from J, leaving 21 bases between them. The CDR3 loop reads CASSPRGIPSGDTQYF. The CDR3 nucleotides read TGTGCCAGCAGTCCCCGGGGGATCCCATCTGGGGATACGCAGTATTTT.

As concerns this clone: The sample holds other DNA sequences that translate to the same CDR3. The V gene is TRBV7-9, the J gene TRBJ1-2, with unresolved D. V gave up 5 bases and J gave up 5 bases, with 18 bases separating them. The germline V gene has CDR1 SEHNR and CDR2 FQNEAQ (reference sequence). The CDR3 extends over 15 amino acids. CDR3 in amino acids: CASSLGGGLVYGYTF. CDR3 bases: TGTGCCAGCAGCCTGGGTGGTGGACTAGTTTATGGCTACACCTTC.

V gene TRBV7-9 combines with J gene TRBJ1-1, with no clear D. The CDR3 contains 13 residues. V was shortened by 7 bases and J by 3 bases, with 12 bases between the two germline ends. CDR1 is SEHNR, CDR2 FQNEAQ, per germline (reference sequence). The CDR3 protein is CASTPRVDTEAFF. In DNA form, the CDR3 reads TGTGCCAGCACCCCACGGGTAGACACTGAAGCTTTCTTT.

The V gene is TRBV3-1 (or the pseudogene TRBV3-2), the J gene TRBJ1-2; D is unresolved. Trimming removed 0 bases at V and 2 bases at J, with 1 base between. CDR3 length: 12 amino acids. Per germline, CDR1 LGHDT and CDR2 YNNKEL (reference sequence). This CDR3 reads CASSQENYGYTF. The CDR3 region has the DNA TGTGCCAGCAGCCAAGAGAACTATGGCTACACCTTC.

The V gene is TRBV4-1, the J gene TRBJ1-1; 8 bases match TRBD1. V lost 2 bases to trimming and J lost 6 bases; unmatched junction nucleotides: 14. Germline V CDR1 and CDR2: MGHRA, YSYEKL. The CDR3 loop spans 17 amino acids. Written as DNA, the CDR3 is TGCGCCAGCAGCCAAAGTTCCAGGGGGCTGGAGTGGGCTGAAGCTTTCTTT. Its translation: CASSQSSRGLEWAEAFF.

The table lists this clone with many counts. The rearrangement uses TRBV5-3 and TRBJ1-1; D not resolved. TRBV5-3 is labeled an ORF, and its function is uncertain. The CDR3 covers 15 residues. V dropped 2 bases and J dropped 1 base, with 12 bases sitting between them. The CDR3 spells CARSLGRQKNTEAFF. Here the CDR3 DNA reads TGTGCCAGAAGCTTAGGTAGGCAGAAGAACACTGAAGCTTTCTTT.

The rearrangement joins TRBV6-5 to TRBJ1-2; D gene unclear. The CDR3 extends over 14 amino acids. Trimming removed 4 bases at V and 5 bases at J, with 14 bases between. Germline CDR1 MNHEY, CDR2 SVGAGI. Here the CDR3 reads CASSSLVETYGYTF. The CDR3, as DNA: TGTGCCAGCAGTTCTCTCGTTGAGACATATGGCTACACCTTC.